This is a list of T cell receptor beta chains from one sample in a study of blood T cells in healthy people across ages. In TCRdb, the 5' RACE reads were re-called with MiXCR into one record per CDR3 protein. The sample lists approximately 700,000 distinct CDR3 sequences, 32% seen once, with 15% in the top ten. Sequencing input: blood. Receptor source: a woman over 75 in good health. The CDR3 runs from the conserved cysteine through the conserved F or W. The D gene is left open where the match is weak. Clone size is not always given. Where it is, it says once, few, many or a class for expanded clones.

size	D	V	J	DNA	CDR3
many	NA	TRBV24-1	TRBJ2-4	TGTGCCACCAGTGATGGCCGGGCGGACATTCAGTACTTC	CATSDGRADIQYF
few	TRBD1	TRBV6-2/TRBV6-3	TRBJ1-5	TGTGCCAGCAGTTACTCAAACAGGGGAAGGGGTCAGCCCCAGCATTTT	CASSYSNRGRGQPQHF
NA	NA	TRBV7-3	TRBJ1-1	TGTGCCAGCAGCCCAACCCCCTTTTCGGACACTGAAGCTTTCTTT	CASSPTPFSDTEAFF
few	NA	TRBV2	TRBJ1-1	TGTGCCAGCAGCCCCGACCGGGGGGCTTCCCTCATGAACACTGAAGCTTTCTTT	CASSPDRGASLMNTEAFF
many	NA	TRBV12-5	TRBJ2-1	TGTGCTAGTGGTTTAGCAGGGGTGGGCAATGAGCAGTTCTTC	CASGLAGVGNEQFF
many	NA	TRBV20-1	TRBJ1-2	TGCAGTGCTAGAGGTTGGGGGGCACAAGATAACTATGGCTACACCTTC	CSARGWGAQDNYGYTF
few	TRBD1	TRBV3-1	TRBJ1-5	TGTGCCAGCAGCGGTGGCCCCGGGACAGGGTTCAATCAGCCCCAGCATTTT	CASSGGPGTGFNQPQHF
NA	TRBD2	TRBV18	TRBJ2-2	TGTGCCAGCTCACCGGCGGGGGAAAACACCGGGGAGCTGTTTTTT	CASSPAGENTGELFF
many	TRBD2	TRBV4-2	TRBJ2-7	TGTGCCAGCAGCCAAGCCAGGACTAGCTCCTACGAGCAGTACTTC	CASSQARTSSYEQYF
few	NA	TRBV30	TRBJ1-1	TGTGCCTGGAGGCATGCGAACACTGAAGCTTTCTTT	CAWRHANTEAFF
many	TRBD1	TRBV20-1	TRBJ2-7	TGCAGTGCTAGGGTACCCGGGACAGCAAACTACGAGCAGTACTTC	CSARVPGTANYEQYF
many	TRBD2	TRBV7-3	TRBJ2-1	TGTGCCAGCAGCTACACGGGGGGTGAGCAGTTCTTC	CASSYTGGEQFF
many	NA	TRBV6-6	TRBJ2-5	TGTGCCAGCAGTTCCCCGGGACTGGCTGAAGAGACCCAGTACTTC	CASSSPGLAEETQYF
NA	TRBD1	TRBV5-8	TRBJ1-4	TGTGCCAGCAGCCCGGGACAGGGGGCGAGGAATGAAAAACTGTTTTTT	CASSPGQGARNEKLFF
many	TRBD1	TRBV29-1	TRBJ2-1	TGCAGCCTTGGGACAGGGGGCGCGACGAATGAGCAGTTCTTC	CSLGTGGATNEQFF
NA	NA	TRBV7-9	TRBJ2-5	TGTGCCAGCAGCTTACCGATCCAAGAGACCCAGTACTTC	CASSLPIQETQYF
NA	TRBD1	TRBV28	TRBJ1-1	TGTGCCAGCCCCCGGGACAGTATGAACACTGAAGCTTTCTTT	CASPRDSMNTEAFF
NA	NA	TRBV10-3	TRBJ1-1	TGTGCCATCAGTGCAGAAGGACAGCGGGAAGCTTTCTTT	CAISAEGQREAFF
many	TRBD2	TRBV12-3/TRBV12-4	TRBJ2-5	TGTGCCAGCAGTTTATTCGGGGGGGCCAAAGAGACCCAGTACTTC	CASSLFGGAKETQYF
few	TRBD1	TRBV30	TRBJ2-2	TGTGCCTGGGTAGGGACAGATTACACCGGGGAGCTGTTTTTT	CAWVGTDYTGELFF
many	NA	TRBV30	TRBJ2-3	TGTGCCTGGAGTCGAGGGGGCACAGATACGCAGTATTTT	CAWSRGGTDTQYF
NA	NA	TRBV6-6	TRBJ1-2	TGTGCCAGCAGTTATGAGCCAGTGCAAAACTATGGCTACACCTTC	CASSYEPVQNYGYTF
NA	TRBD1	TRBV5-1	TRBJ1-4	TGCGCCAGCAGCATACAGGGGGCTTGGGAGGAAAAACTGTTTTTT	CASSIQGAWEEKLFF
many	TRBD2	TRBV6-2/TRBV6-3	TRBJ2-7	TGTGCCAGCAGTTACCAACCAATTAGGACTAGCGGGGGTTCCTACGAGCAGTACTTC	CASSYQPIRTSGGSYEQYF
NA	NA	TRBV20-1	TRBJ1-2	TGCAGTGCTAGACCTCGATATGGCTACACCTTC	CSARPRYGYTF
NA	TRBD1	TRBV7-3	TRBJ2-1	TGTGCCAGCAGCTTGACAGGGGAGGTTGGAAATGAGCAGTTCTTC	CASSLTGEVGNEQFF
many	TRBD1	TRBV4-3	TRBJ1-4	TGCGCCAGCAGCCAGACAGGGAATGCTAATGAAAAACTGTTTTTT	CASSQTGNANEKLFF
NA	TRBD2	TRBV30	TRBJ2-7	TGTGCCTGGAGCGGCGGGAGCTCCTACGAGCAGTACTTC	CAWSGGSSYEQYF
many	NA	TRBV20-1	TRBJ1-1	TGCAGTGCTCGGGACTGGGGGAGCACTGAAGCTTTCTTT	CSARDWGSTEAFF
NA	NA	TRBV6-5	TRBJ1-1	TGTGCCACTAAGCGGGGGAACACTGAAGCTTTCTTT	CATKRGNTEAFF
NA	TRBD1	TRBV3-1	TRBJ1-1	TGTGCCAGCAGCCAAATGGGACAGGGGGCGACTGGGTTATCTGAAGCTTTCTTT	CASSQMGQGATGLSEAFF
NA	NA	TRBV7-9	TRBJ1-2	TGTGCCGGAGGGCAGGATAACTATGGCTACACCTTC	CAGGQDNYGYTF
many	NA	TRBV20-1	TRBJ2-5	TGCAGTGCTATTCGGGACGGACAAGAGACCCAGTACTTC	CSAIRDGQETQYF
many	NA	TRBV4-2	TRBJ2-7	TGTGCCAGCAGCCTTTCGTGGACCGCACGTGGGGGGGCAAGCCACGAGCAGTACTTC	CASSLSWTARGGASHEQYF
NA	TRBD1	TRBV30	TRBJ1-4	TGTGCCTGGCAACGGGGACAGCTTAATGAAAAACTGTTTTTT	CAWQRGQLNEKLFF
medium-sized	NA	TRBV5-6	TRBJ1-1	TGTGCCAGCAGCTTGGAGAATACAGGCAACACTGAAGCTTTCTTT	CASSLENTGNTEAFF
many	NA	TRBV20-1	TRBJ1-5	TGCAGTGCTAGTCTGGGGGATTATAGCAATCAGCCCCAGCATTTT	CSASLGDYSNQPQHF
few	NA	TRBV10-3	TRBJ1-5	TGTGCCATCAGTGAGGCCGGGGGGGGGCAGAGCAATCAGCCCCAGCATTTT	CAISEAGGGQSNQPQHF
many	TRBD1	TRBV6-1	TRBJ1-2	TGTGCCAGCATTTCCCAGGGGGCGCTTGGCTACACCTTC	CASISQGALGYTF
many	NA	TRBV12-3/TRBV12-4	TRBJ1-2	TGTGCCAGCAGTTTAGAACAGATTAACTATGGCTACACCTTC	CASSLEQINYGYTF
many	NA	TRBV9	TRBJ1-2	TGTGCCAGCAGCGTAGTTCCAGGGCCCTATGGCTACACCTTC	CASSVVPGPYGYTF